This record concerns one T cell receptor beta chain sequence. Its antigen is still unknown. TCRdb passed the RT-PCR reads through MiXCR, listing each CDR3 protein once. The sample shows around 210 distinct CDR3 sequences, 60% to 80% of them seen only once. Germline CDR1 and CDR2: MGHRA and YSYEKL. The V segment lost 3 bases and the J segment 8 bases; nucleotides outside the gene matches: 11. This CDR3 has 15 amino acids. This sample stems from a study of yellow fever vaccine responses in identical twins. Points from the study as a whole: Reports say the vaccine T cell response in twins looked partly convergent and partly personalized.

This TCR was sampled from a female donor who received the yellow fever vaccine. The sample was T cells from blood (PBMCs), unsorted or a sorted subset (not recorded which), taken before or after yellow fever vaccination (not recorded which). This chain uses TRBV4-1 with TRBJ1-2; 8 bases agree with TRBD1. CDR3 in DNA: TGCGCCAGCAGCCATTCCCGACAGGGGAGTCTCGGCTACACCTTC. Its protein product is CASSHSRQGSLGYTF.